The rows below give T cell receptor beta chains drawn from one sample of a study of CD8+ T cells in alopecia areata. The assay was immunoSEQ multiplex PCR, and TCRdb's table has in-frame clones only and misses some. Among 10,000 to 15,000 clones listed, 65% to 70% were seen once. The sample consisted of skin, taken at week 4, from a patient treated with tofacitinib. Receptors originate from a human donor with alopecia areata. The CDR3 runs from the conserved cysteine through the conserved F or W. The D gene is left open where the match is weak. Rows may omit the clone size; those that give it use once, few, many or a size class.

d_call	clone_size	v_call	j_call	cdr3_aa	cdr3_nt
NA	few	TRBV7-2	TRBJ2-5	CASSLSVSGAVRETQYF	TGTGCCAGCAGCTTAAGCGTCAGCGGAGCGGTAAGAGAGACCCAGTACTTC
NA	NA	TRBV7-3	TRBJ2-4	CASSSSGPGNIQYF	TGTGCCAGCAGCTCGTCGGGGCCGGGAAACATTCAGTACTTC
NA	NA	TRBV7-8	TRBJ1-1	CASSPDRLRAFF	TGTGCCAGCAGCCCAGACAGATTACGGGCTTTCTTT
NA	NA	TRBV9	TRBJ1-2	CASSERGNGYTF	TGTGCCAGCAGCGAGAGGGGCAATGGCTACACCTTC
NA	NA	TRBV11-2	TRBJ2-7	CASSFSNYEQYF	TGTGCCAGCAGCTTCTCTAATTACGAGCAGTACTTC
NA	NA	TRBV5-4	TRBJ2-7	CASSLGGVHRTSYEQYF	TGTGCCAGCAGCTTGGGGGGGGTACACCGCACATCCTACGAGCAGTACTTC
NA	NA	TRBV6-1	TRBJ1-2	CASAGGNYGYTF	TGTGCCAGCGCTGGTGGCAACTATGGCTACACCTTC
NA	NA	TRBV6-6	TRBJ1-5	CASSPPGNQPQHF	TGTGCCAGCAGTCCTCCGGGGAATCAGCCCCAGCATTTT
TRBD2	NA	TRBV7-2	TRBJ2-3	CASSLGAAGGTDTQYF	TGTGCCAGCAGCTTAGGGGCAGCGGGGGGCACAGATACGCAGTATTTT
NA	once	TRBV5-6	TRBJ1-2	CASSLGQNYGYTF	TGTGCCAGCAGCTTGGGACAGAACTATGGCTACACCTTC
TRBD2	NA	TRBV7-6	TRBJ2-3	CASSTLGGAIDTQYF	TGTGCCAGCAGCACACTCGGGGGGGCAATAGATACGCAGTATTTT
NA	few	TRBV7-9	TRBJ2-1	CASSPLARNRRHEQFF	TGTGCCAGCAGCCCCCTTGCCCGTAACAGGCGGCATGAGCAGTTCTTC
NA	NA	TRBV28	TRBJ2-2	CASSLLRGSGELFF	TGTGCCAGCAGTTTATTACGGGGTTCCGGGGAGCTGTTTTTT
NA	NA	TRBV20-1	TRBJ1-2	CSVKVDYGYTF	TGCAGTGTTAAGGTAGACTATGGCTACACCTTC